The 12 T cell receptor beta chains presented below share a single source sample, sequenced in a study of spatial heterogeneity in lung cancer. TCRdb processed the 5' RACE reads anew with MiXCR; each CDR3 protein has one entry. The table includes 9,000 to 13,000 distinct CDR3 sequences, around 22% detected once. Documented time point: sample taken at primary tumor resection. Unsorted tumor, nontumor lung tissue or cryopreserved PBMC supplied the whole RNA. The sequencing here drew on PBMCs, taken at surgery. Source of these receptors: a female donor with early-stage non-small cell lung cancer.

This clonotype has more than one count but fewer than ten. The genes are TRBV6-5 and TRBJ2-5, with no clear D. The V end was cut by 6 bases, the J end by 3 bases, with 14 bases between. CDR1 and CDR2 from the germline V gene are MNHEY and SVGAGI. This CDR3 contains 14 residues. CDR3 coding DNA: TGTGCCAGCAGCCGCTGGTCGGTGGAAGAGACCCAGTACTTC. It specifies CASSRWSVEETQYF.

This chain connects TRBV3-1 to TRBJ1-2, with D uncertain. The CDR3 runs to 13 residues. V gave up 1 base and J gave up 5 bases, with 8 bases separating them. The germline V gene encodes CDR1 LGHDT and CDR2 YNNKEL (reference sequence). This chain's CDR3 is CASSQGNMYGYTF. In nucleotides, the CDR3 is TGTGCCAGCAGCCAAGGAAACATGTATGGCTACACCTTC.

This clonotype is labeled as medium-sized. The J gene is TRBJ2-2, the V gene TRBV7-2, with D possibly TRBD2 on 6 matching bases. V dropped 2 bases and J dropped 5 bases, with 15 bases sitting between them. The CDR3 covers 16 residues. Germline V gene lookup returns CDR1 SGHTA and CDR2 FQGNSA. The CDR3 coding sequence is TGTGCCAGCAGCTTAAAGCGGGCACAACCGACCGGGGAGCTGTTTTTT. Its translation: CASSLKRAQPTGELFF.

This clonotype has just one count. The chain is built from TRBV11-2 and TRBJ2-1; a possible D gene is TRBD2 (6 bases). The CDR3 has 15 amino acids. Germline CDR1 reads SGHAT; CDR2 reads FQNNGV. V was trimmed by 7 bases and J by 6 bases, leaving 19 bases between them. The CDR3 reads CASTHRGTDGNEQFF. The CDR3 DNA is TGTGCCAGCACTCATAGAGGGACTGACGGCAATGAGCAGTTCTTC.

This chain connects TRBV9 to TRBJ2-5; a weak D match, TRBD2 (6 bases). The germline V and J ends were trimmed by 0 bases and 2 bases, with 14 bases remaining between them. The length of the CDR3 is 16 residues. Germline V gene sequence: CDR1 SGDLS, CDR2 YYNGEE. As DNA, the CDR3 is TGTGCCAGCAGCGTAGCTCCGACGGAGGGGCAAGAGACCCAGTACTTC. It encodes CASSVAPTEGQETQYF.

Many counts were recorded for this clonotype. CDR3 coding DNA: TGTGCCAGCAGTGTAGGGCAGGGGGCAGCCGGGGAGCTGTTTTTT. Amino acid sequence: CASSVGQGAAGELFF. The genes are TRBV2 and TRBJ2-2, with 8 bases aligning to TRBD1. The J segment lost 6 bases and the V segment lost 4 bases, leaving 7 bases of the junction unmatched. The CDR3 has 15 residues. Germline assignment: CDR1 SNHLY and CDR2 FYNNEI.

This clonotype has just a few counts. J is TRBJ1-2 and V is TRBV20-1; possible D gene TRBD1, 5 bases. CDR1 and CDR2 (germline): DFQATT, SNEGSKA (reference sequence). This CDR3 has 18 amino acids. Trimming removed 4 bases at V and 5 bases at J, with 29 bases between. The CDR3 nucleotides read TGCAGTGCTACCGCCCGACGGCCTATGCGCTCATCAGGGTATGGCTACACCTTC. This translates into CSATARRPMRSSGYGYTF.

By share of the sample, this clonotype is medium-sized. The chain has TRBV29-1 and TRBJ1-1, with D unresolved. This CDR3 region has 10 residues. The germline CDR1 and CDR2 sequences are SQVTM and ANQGSEA. The V end lost 4 bases, the J end lost 3 bases, and 3 bases lay between the germline ends. The CDR3 spells CSVGDTEAFF. The CDR3 coding sequence is TGCAGCGTTGGGGACACTGAAGCTTTCTTT.

This rearrangement joins TRBV20-1 to TRBJ2-7, with a possible D match to TRBD1 (6 bases). V was cut by 3 bases and J by 5 bases, with 11 bases left in between. Germline CDR1 reads DFQATT; CDR2 reads SNEGSKA (reference sequence). This CDR3 is built from 12 residues. Here the CDR3 reads CSASSRGNEQYF. As DNA, the CDR3 is TGCAGTGCTAGTTCCAGGGGCAACGAGCAGTACTTC.

The V and J genes are TRBV10-3 and TRBJ1-2; no reliable D call. The CDR3 has 15 residues. V was pared by 0 bases and J by 5 bases, with 13 bases between. Germline V gene lookup returns CDR1 ENHRY and CDR2 SYGVKD. CDR3 nucleotide sequence: TGTGCCATCAGTGAGTCGACAAAATCCCGATATGGCTACACCTTC. It specifies CAISESTKSRYGYTF.

To note about this clonotype: Given a much more abundant clone one base away, this may be a read error. Here the CDR3 DNA reads TGCAGCGTTGAAGACAACAGGGACTCTGGAAACACCATATATTTT. It translates to CSVEDNRDSGNTIYF. The chain has TRBV29-1 and TRBJ1-3; D perhaps matches TRBD1 (6 bases). CDR3 length equals 15 residues. V lost 0 bases to trimming and J lost 0 bases, with 9 bases between them. Germline assignment: CDR1 SQVTM and CDR2 ANQGSEA. The complete variable domain, with remaining parts taken from reference TRBV29-1 and TRBJ1-3, reads SAVISQKPSRDICQRGTSLTIQCQVDSQVTMMFWYRQQPGQSLTLIATANQGSEATYESGFVIDKFPISRPNLTFSTLTVSNMSPEDSSIYLCSVEDNRDSGNTIYFGEGSWLTVV.

This clonotype is categorized as medium-sized. The V call is TRBV4-3, the J call TRBJ2-1; D is possibly TRBD2 (6 bases). The CDR3 length is 14 residues. From germline, CDR1 is LGHNA and CDR2 YSLEER. Trimming removed 4 bases at V and 7 bases at J, with 14 bases between. The CDR3 spells CASSPSLAVNEQFF. The CDR3 nucleotides read TGCGCCAGCAGCCCTTCACTAGCTGTGAATGAGCAGTTCTTC.